A selection of T cell receptor beta chains follows, all from one sample in a study of T cells expressing NK-cell markers. For each CDR3 protein, TCRdb gives one entry from its re-call of the 5' RACE reads, without DNA. The sample has some 440,000 distinct CDR3 sequences. The specimen was blood T cells: a sorted CD56 or NKG2C T cell subset, CD4+ or CD8+ T cells, or bulk PBMC T cells (not recorded which). These receptors were taken from a woman aged 45-65 years in good health. Both conserved end residues are part of each CDR3.

v_call	j_call	cdr3_length	cdr3_aa
TRBV7-8	TRBJ2-5	14	CASSPHRDQETQYF
TRBV12-3/TRBV12-4	TRBJ2-5	15	CASSLLAGGVETQYF
TRBV5-6	TRBJ2-7	19	CASSFPGLAGGSDSYEQYF
TRBV11-2	TRBJ2-1	16	CASSLRLAGGYNEQFF
TRBV12-3/TRBV12-4	TRBJ2-5	16	CASSLGDRALGETQYF
TRBV6-5	TRBJ2-2	16	CASSFTRAGGLGELFF
TRBV20-1	TRBJ1-6	17	CSARDLRSGRANSPLHF
TRBV20-1	TRBJ2-1	17	CSAGRGAGRSNYNEQFF
TRBV12-5	TRBJ1-6	14	CASGSTGGISPLHF
TRBV5-6	TRBJ1-5	16	CASSLEAGQGHQPQHF
TRBV21-1	TRBJ2-5	14	CASSKVPGQETQYF
TRBV24-1	TRBJ2-5	16	CATSDGLAGHKETQYF
TRBV20-1	TRBJ2-1	14	CSATYGDPYNEQFF
TRBV20-1	TRBJ2-1	13	CSRTSGAYNEQFF
TRBV4-1	TRBJ2-6	16	CASSQVQFSGANVLTF
TRBV12-5	TRBJ2-7	14	CASGQGSLFYEQYF
TRBV11-2	TRBJ1-4	16	CASSSGQGPTNEKLFF
TRBV25-1	TRBJ1-2	15	CASSEIGTGNYGYTF
TRBV20-1	TRBJ2-1	13	CSAQWGPYNEQFF
TRBV12-3/TRBV12-4	TRBJ1-4	13	CASRVVGSEKLFF
TRBV12-3/TRBV12-4	TRBJ2-3	15	CASTQGRTATDTQYF
TRBV4-1	TRBJ2-1	17	CASSSYPGLAGENEQFF
TRBV24-1	TRBJ2-1	15	CATRGGGLAGNEQFF
TRBV30	TRBJ1-1	13	CAWSPKRNTEAFF
TRBV5-1	TRBJ2-1	18	CASSLSVAGGPTYNEQFF
TRBV12-3/TRBV12-4	TRBJ2-2	17	CASSWENGTPLTGELFF
TRBV7-3	TRBJ2-1	15	CASSPLTSVGNEQFF
TRBV24-1	TRBJ2-2	13	CATRGTGLGELFF
TRBV20-1	TRBJ2-1	15	CSANSGANSYNEQFF